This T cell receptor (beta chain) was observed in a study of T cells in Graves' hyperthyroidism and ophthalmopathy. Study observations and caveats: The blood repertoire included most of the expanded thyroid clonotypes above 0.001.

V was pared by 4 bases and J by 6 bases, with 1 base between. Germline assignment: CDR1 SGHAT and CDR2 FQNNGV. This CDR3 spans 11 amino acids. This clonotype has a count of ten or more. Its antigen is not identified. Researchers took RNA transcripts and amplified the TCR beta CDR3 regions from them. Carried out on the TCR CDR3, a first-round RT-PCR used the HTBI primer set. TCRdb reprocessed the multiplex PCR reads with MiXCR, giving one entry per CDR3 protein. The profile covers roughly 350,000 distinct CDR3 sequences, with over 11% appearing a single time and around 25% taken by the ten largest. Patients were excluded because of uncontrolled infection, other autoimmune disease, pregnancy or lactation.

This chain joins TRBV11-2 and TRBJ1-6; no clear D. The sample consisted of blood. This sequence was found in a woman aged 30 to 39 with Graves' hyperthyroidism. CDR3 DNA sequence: TGTGCCAGCAGCTCTAATTCACCCCTCCACTTT. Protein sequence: CASSSNSPLHF. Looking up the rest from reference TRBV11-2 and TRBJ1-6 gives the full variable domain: EAGVAQSPRYKIIEKRQSVAFWCNPISGHATLYWYQQILGQGPKLLIQFQNNGVVDDSQLPKDRFSAERLKGVDSTLKIQPAKLEDSAVYLCASSSNSPLHFGNGTRLTVT.